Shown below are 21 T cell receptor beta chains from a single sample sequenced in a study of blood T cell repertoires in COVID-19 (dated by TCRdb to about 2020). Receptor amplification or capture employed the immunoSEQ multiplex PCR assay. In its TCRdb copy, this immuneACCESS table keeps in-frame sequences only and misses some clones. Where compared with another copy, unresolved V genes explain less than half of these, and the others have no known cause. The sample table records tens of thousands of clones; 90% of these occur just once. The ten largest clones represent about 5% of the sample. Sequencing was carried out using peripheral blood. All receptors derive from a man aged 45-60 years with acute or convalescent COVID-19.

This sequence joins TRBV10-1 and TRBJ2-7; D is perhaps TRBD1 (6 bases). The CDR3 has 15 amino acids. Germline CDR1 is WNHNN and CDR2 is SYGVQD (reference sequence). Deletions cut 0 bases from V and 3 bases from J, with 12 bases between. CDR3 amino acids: CASSESGQGHYEQYF. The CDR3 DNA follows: TGCGCCAGCAGTGAGTCCGGGCAGGGGCACTACGAGCAGTACTTC.

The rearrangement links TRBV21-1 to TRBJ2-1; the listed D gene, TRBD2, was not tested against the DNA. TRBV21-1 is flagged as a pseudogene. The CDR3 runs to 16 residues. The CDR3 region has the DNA TGTGCCAGCAGCAATAGTAAACTAGCGGGAGTGGATGAGCAGTTCTTC. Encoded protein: CASSNSKLAGVDEQFF.

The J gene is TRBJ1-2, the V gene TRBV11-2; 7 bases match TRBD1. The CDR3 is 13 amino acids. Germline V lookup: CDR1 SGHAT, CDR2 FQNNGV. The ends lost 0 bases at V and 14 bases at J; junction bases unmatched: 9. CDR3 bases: TGTGCCAGCAGCTTAGATCTGGGGACAGTCGATACCTTC. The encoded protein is CASSLDLGTVDTF.

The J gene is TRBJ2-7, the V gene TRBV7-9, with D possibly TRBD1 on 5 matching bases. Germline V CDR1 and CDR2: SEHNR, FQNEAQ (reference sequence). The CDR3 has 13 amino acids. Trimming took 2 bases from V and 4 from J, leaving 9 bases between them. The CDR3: CASSLLGPYEQYF. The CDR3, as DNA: TGTGCCAGCAGCTTATTGGGGCCATACGAGCAGTACTTC.

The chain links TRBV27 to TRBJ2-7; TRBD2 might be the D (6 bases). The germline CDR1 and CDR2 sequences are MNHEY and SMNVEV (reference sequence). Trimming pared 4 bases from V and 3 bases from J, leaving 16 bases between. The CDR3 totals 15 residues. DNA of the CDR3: TGTGCCAGCAGTTCCCTGGAGCGGGTAGGCTACGAGCAGTACTTC. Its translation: CASSSLERVGYEQYF.

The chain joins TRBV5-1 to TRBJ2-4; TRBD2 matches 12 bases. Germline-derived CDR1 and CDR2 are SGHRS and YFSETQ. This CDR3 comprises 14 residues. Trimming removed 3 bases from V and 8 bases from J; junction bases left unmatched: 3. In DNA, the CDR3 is TGCGCCAGCAGCTCGACTAGCGGGAGTTACATTCAGTACTTC. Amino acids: CASSSTSGSYIQYF. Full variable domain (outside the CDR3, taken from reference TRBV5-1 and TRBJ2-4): KAGVTQTPRYLIKTRGQQVTLSCSPISGHRSVSWYQQTPGQGLQFLFEYFSETQRNKGNFPGRFSGRQFSNSRSEMNVSTLELGDSALYLCASSSTSGSYIQYFGAGTRLSVL.

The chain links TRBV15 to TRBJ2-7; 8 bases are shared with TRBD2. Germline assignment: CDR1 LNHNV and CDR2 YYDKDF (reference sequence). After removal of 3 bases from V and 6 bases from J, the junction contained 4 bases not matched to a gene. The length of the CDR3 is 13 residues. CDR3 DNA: TGTGCCACCAGCAGTAGCGGGACGGGCGAGCAGTACTTC. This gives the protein CATSSSGTGEQYF. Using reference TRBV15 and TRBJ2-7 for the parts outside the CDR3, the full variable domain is DAMVIQNPRYQVTQFGKPVTLSCSQTLNHNVMYWYQQKSSQAPKLLFHYYDKDFNNEADTPDNFQSRRPNTSFCFLDIRSPGLGDTAMYLCATSSSGTGEQYFGPGTRLTVT.

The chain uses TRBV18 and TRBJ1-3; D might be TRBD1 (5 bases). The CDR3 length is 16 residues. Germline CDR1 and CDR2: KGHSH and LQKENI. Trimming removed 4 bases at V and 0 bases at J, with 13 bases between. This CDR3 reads CASSQTGHISGNTIYF. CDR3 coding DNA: TGTGCCAGCTCACAAACTGGACACATCTCTGGAAACACCATATATTTT.

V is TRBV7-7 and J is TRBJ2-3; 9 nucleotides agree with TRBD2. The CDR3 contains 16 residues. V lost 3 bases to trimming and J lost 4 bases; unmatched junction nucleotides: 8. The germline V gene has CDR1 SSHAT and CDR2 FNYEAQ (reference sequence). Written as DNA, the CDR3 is TGTGCCAGCAGCTTGGGATTAGCGGGAGCAGCAGATACGCAGTATTTT. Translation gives CASSLGLAGAADTQYF. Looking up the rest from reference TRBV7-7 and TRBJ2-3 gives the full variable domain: GAGVSQSPRYKVTKRGQDVTLRCDPISSHATLYWYQQALGQGPEFLTYFNYEAQPDKSGLPSDRFSAERPEGSISTLTIQRTEQRDSAMYRCASSLGLAGAADTQYFGPGTRLTVL.

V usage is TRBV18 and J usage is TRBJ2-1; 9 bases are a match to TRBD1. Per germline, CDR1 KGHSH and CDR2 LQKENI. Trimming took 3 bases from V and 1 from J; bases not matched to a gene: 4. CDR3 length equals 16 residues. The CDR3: CASSPRDRASYNEQFF. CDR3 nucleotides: TGTGCCAGCTCACCTAGGGACAGGGCATCCTACAATGAGCAGTTCTTC.

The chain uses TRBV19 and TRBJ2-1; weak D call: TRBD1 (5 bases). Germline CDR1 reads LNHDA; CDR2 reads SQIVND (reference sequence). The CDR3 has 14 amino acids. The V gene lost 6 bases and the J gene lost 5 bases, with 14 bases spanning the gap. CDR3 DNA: TGTGCCAGTAGCTGGGGCGCCTTAAACAATGAGCAGTTCTTC. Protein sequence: CASSWGALNNEQFF.

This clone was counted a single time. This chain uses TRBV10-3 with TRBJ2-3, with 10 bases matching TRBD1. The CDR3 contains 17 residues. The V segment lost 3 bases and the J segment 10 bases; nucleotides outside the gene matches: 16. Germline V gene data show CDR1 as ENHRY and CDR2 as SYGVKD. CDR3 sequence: CAISESGGQGKASAQYF. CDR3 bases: TGTGCCATCAGTGAATCCGGGGGACAGGGGAAAGCGTCGGCGCAGTATTTT.

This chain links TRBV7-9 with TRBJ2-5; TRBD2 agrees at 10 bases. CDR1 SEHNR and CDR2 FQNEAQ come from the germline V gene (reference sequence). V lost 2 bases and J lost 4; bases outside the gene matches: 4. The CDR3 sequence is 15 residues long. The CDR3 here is CASSLNPSGRETQYF. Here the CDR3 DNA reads TGTGCCAGCAGCTTAAACCCTAGCGGGAGAGAGACCCAGTACTTC.

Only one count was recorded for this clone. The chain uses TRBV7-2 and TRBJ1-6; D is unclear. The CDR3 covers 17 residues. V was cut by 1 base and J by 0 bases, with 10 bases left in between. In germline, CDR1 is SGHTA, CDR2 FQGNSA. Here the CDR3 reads CASSLVGGSSYNSPLHF. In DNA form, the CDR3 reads TGTGCCAGCAGCTTAGTTGGAGGGAGCTCCTATAATTCACCCCTCCACTTT. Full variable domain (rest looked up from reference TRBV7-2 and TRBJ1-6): GAGVSQSPSNKVTEKGKDVELRCDPISGHTALYWYRQSLGQGLEFLIYFQGNSAPDKSGLPSDRFSAERTGGSVSTLTIQRTQQEDSAVYLCASSLVGGSSYNSPLHFGNGTRLTVT.

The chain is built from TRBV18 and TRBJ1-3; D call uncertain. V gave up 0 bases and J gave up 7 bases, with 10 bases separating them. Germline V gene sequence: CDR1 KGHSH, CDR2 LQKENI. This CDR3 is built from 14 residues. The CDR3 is CASSPPQEPNTIYF. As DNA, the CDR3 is TGTGCCAGCTCACCACCGCAGGAACCGAACACCATATATTTT. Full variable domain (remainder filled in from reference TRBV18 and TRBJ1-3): NAGVMQNPRHLVRRRGQEARLRCSPMKGHSHVYWYRQLPEEGLKFMVYLQKENIIDESGMPKERFSAEFPKEGPSILRIQQVVRGDSAAYFCASSPPQEPNTIYFGEGSWLTVV.

This chain's CDR3 is CAISGLAGQETQYF. Here the CDR3 DNA reads TGTGCCATCAGTGGCCTAGCGGGACAAGAGACCCAGTACTTC. The chain carries TRBV10-3 and TRBJ2-5; TRBD2 agrees at 9 bases. CDR3 length equals 14 residues. Germline loops: CDR1 ENHRY, CDR2 SYGVKD. V shed 4 bases and J 2 bases; nucleotides not matched to a gene: 2.

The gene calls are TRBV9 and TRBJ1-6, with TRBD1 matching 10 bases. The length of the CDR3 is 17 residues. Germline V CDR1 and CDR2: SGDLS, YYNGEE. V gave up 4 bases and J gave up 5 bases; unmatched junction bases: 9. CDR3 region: CASSPGGDRGDNSPLHF. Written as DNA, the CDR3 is TGTGCCAGCAGCCCGGGTGGGGACAGGGGAGATAATTCACCCCTCCACTTT.

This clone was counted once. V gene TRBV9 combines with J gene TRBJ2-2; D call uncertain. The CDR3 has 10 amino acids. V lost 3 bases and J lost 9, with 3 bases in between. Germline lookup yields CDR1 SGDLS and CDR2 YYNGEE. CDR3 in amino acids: CASSGRELFF. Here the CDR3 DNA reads TGTGCCAGCAGCGGGCGGGAGCTGTTTTTT.

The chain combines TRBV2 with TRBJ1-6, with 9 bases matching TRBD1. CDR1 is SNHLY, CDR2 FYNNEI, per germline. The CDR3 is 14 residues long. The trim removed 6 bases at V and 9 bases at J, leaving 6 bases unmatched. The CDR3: CASRTSGQGSPLHF. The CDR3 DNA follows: TGTGCCAGCAGAACTTCGGGACAGGGTTCACCCCTCCACTTT.

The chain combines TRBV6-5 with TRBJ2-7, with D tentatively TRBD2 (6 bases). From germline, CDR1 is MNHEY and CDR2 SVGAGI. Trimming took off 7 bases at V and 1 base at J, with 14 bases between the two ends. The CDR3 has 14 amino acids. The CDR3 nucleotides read TGTGCCAGCAAACTGGCGGGATCGTCCTACGAGCAGTACTTC. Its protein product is CASKLAGSSYEQYF.

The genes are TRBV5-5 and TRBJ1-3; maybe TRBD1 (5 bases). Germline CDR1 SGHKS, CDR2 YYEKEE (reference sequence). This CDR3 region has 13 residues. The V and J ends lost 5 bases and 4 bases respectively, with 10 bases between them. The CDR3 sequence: CASRRDPGNTIYF. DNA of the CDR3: TGTGCCAGCAGGCGGGACCCCGGAAACACCATATATTTT.